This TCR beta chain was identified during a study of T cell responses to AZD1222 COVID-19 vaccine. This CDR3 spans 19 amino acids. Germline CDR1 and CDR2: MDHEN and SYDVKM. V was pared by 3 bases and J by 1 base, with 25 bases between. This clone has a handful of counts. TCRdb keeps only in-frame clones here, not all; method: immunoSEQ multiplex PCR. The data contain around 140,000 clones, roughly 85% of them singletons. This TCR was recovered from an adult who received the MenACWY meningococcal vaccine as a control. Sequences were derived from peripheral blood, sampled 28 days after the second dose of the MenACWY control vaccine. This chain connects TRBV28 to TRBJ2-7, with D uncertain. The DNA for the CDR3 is TGTGCCAGCAGTTTTAATTGGGCAGGCCCCGTCAGTGATTCCTACGAGCAGTACTTC. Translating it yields CASSFNWAGPVSDSYEQYF. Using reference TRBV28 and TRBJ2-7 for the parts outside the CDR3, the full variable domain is DVKVTQSSRYLVKRTGEKVFLECVQDMDHENMFWYRQDPGLGLRLIYFSYDVKMKEKGDIPEGYSVSREKKERFSLILESASTNQTSMYLCASSFNWAGPVSDSYEQYFGPGTRLTVT.